This entry is about one T cell receptor beta chain. Its target is unknown. The data belong to a study of T cell responses to AZD1222 COVID-19 vaccine. Study outcomes and limitations: Only a handful of AZD1222 recipients tested seropositive at baseline.

CDR1 SNHLY and CDR2 FYNNEI come from the germline V gene. Trimming at V came to 6 bases and at J to 0 bases, leaving 3 bases not matched to a gene. CDR3 length equals 14 residues. TCRdb keeps only in-frame clones here, not all; method: immunoSEQ multiplex PCR. The table lists 70,000 or so clones, approximately 88% of them singletons. The TCR comes from an adult in good health. This specimen was peripheral blood, taken on day 0 of AZD1222 vaccination. The V and J genes are TRBV2 and TRBJ2-3, with 7 positions matching TRBD2. The CDR3 coding sequence is TGTGCCAGCAGGGCGGGACTAAGCACAGATACGCAGTATTTT. Translated: CASRAGLSTDTQYF.